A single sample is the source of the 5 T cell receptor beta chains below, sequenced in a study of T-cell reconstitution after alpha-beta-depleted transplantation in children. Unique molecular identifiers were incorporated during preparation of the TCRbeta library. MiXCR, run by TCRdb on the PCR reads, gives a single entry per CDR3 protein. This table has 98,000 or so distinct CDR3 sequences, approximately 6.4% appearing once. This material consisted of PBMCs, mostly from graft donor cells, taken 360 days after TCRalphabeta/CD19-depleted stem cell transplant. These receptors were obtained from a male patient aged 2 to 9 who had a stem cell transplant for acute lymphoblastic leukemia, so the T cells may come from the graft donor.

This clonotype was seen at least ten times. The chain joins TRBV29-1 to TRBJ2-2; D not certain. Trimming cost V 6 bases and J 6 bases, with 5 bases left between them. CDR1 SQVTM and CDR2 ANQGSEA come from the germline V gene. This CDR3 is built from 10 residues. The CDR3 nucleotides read TGCAGCGTCTCCGCCGGGGAGCTGTTTTTT. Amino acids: CSVSAGELFF.

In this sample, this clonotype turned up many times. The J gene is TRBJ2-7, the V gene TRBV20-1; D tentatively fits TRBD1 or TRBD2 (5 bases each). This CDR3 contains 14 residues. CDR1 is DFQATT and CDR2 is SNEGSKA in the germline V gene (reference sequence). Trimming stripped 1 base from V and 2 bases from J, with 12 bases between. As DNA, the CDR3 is TGCAGTGCTAGAGTCTCCGGGGCTACCTACGAGCAGTACTTC. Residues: CSARVSGATYEQYF.

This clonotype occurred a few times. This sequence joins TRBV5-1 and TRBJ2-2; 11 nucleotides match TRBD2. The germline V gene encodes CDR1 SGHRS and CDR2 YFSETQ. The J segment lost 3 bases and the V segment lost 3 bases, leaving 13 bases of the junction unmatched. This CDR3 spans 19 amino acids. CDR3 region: CASSSTRGSGRADTGELFF. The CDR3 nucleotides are TGCGCCAGCAGCTCGACCCGGGGTAGCGGGAGGGCCGACACCGGGGAGCTGTTTTTT.

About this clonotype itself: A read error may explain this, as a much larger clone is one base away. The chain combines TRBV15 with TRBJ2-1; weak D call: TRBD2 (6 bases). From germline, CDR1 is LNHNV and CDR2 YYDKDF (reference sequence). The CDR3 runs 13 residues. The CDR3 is CTTSRDWANEQFF. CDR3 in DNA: TGTACCACCAGCAGGGACTGGGCCAATGAGCAGTTCTTC.

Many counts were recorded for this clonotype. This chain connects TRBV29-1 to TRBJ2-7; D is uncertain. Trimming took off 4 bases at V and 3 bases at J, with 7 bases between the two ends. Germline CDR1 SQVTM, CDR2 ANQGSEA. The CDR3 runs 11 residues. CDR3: CSVVNNYEQYF. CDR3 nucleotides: TGCAGCGTTGTGAATAACTACGAGCAGTACTTC.